This is a list of T cell receptor beta chains from one sample in a study of neurological immune-mediated disorders. TCRdb reprocessed the 5' RACE reads with MiXCR, giving one entry per CDR3 protein. The sample includes around 29,000 distinct CDR3 sequences, 12% of them seen just once. The sequencing input was PBMCs. These receptors all stem from a woman aged 60-75 years in good health. CDR3s include the opening cysteine and the closing phenylalanine or tryptophan. A D gene is named only where the DNA matches it firmly. The size field is filled for only some rows; it gives once, few, many or a size class.

V	J	D	size	DNA	CDR3
TRBV20-1	TRBJ2-3	TRBD2	many	TGCAGTGCTAGTCCCGGGACTAGGGGTTCAGATACGCAGTATTTT	CSASPGTRGSDTQYF
TRBV5-1	TRBJ2-1	NA	many	TGCGCCAGCAGCTTGATGGATAGCTCCTACAATGAGCAGTTCTTC	CASSLMDSSYNEQFF
TRBV6-5	TRBJ2-1	NA	NA	TGTGCCAGCAGTCTAGAGAGGGGCAATGGGCAGTTCTTC	CASSLERGNGQFF
TRBV4-2	TRBJ2-2	NA	many	TGTGCCAGCAGCCAAGTCGCCGGGGAGCTGTTTTTT	CASSQVAGELFF
TRBV12-3/TRBV12-4	TRBJ2-7	TRBD2	many	TGTGCCAGCAGGGCAGGGAGGGCCTACGAGCAGTACTTC	CASRAGRAYEQYF
TRBV20-1	TRBJ2-5	TRBD2	medium-sized	TGCAGTGCTAGAGATCAGGGACTAGGGGCATGGACCCAGTACTTC	CSARDQGLGAWTQYF
TRBV20-1	TRBJ1-5	NA	many	TGCAGTGTCCCGAATATGGTAGGGAATCAGCCCCAGCATTTT	CSVPNMVGNQPQHF
TRBV18	TRBJ2-5	NA	NA	TGTGCCAGCTCCTGGGACCGAAAAGAGACCCAGTACTTC	CASSWDRKETQYF
TRBV7-2	TRBJ2-1	NA	many	TGTGCCAGCAGCTTAGTTTCTGACAGGTACTACAATGAGCAGTTCTTC	CASSLVSDRYYNEQFF
TRBV7-2	TRBJ1-6	NA	medium-sized	TGTGCCAGCAGCTTAACCCGGGATCTAAGGCCCCTCCACTTT	CASSLTRDLRPLHF
TRBV6-5	TRBJ2-2	NA	few	TGTGCCAGCAGTTACTCATGGCGGGGCCGGTCCGGGGAGCTGTTTTTT	CASSYSWRGRSGELFF
TRBV6-1	TRBJ1-4	NA	many	TGTGCCAGCAGGAATAGGAAAGATGAAAAACTGTTTTTT	CASRNRKDEKLFF
TRBV5-1	TRBJ1-6	NA	many	TGCGCCAGCAGCTTGCGATCCCGGGGGCAATACTCACCCCTCCACTTT	CASSLRSRGQYSPLHF
TRBV3-1	TRBJ1-1	NA	many	TGTGCCAGCAGCCAAGGTTACACCCGAAACACTGAAGCTTTCTTT	CASSQGYTRNTEAFF
TRBV5-1	TRBJ1-2	TRBD1	many	TGCGCCAGCAGCCAGGGGGCGGAAGGCTATGGCTACACCTTC	CASSQGAEGYGYTF
TRBV4-3	TRBJ2-6	NA	NA	TGCGCCAGCAGAAAGTCTGGGGCCAACGTCCTGACTTTC	CASRKSGANVLTF
TRBV7-2	TRBJ2-2	TRBD2	many	TGTGCCAGCAGCAATTCGGGAGGACTGAAGAACACCGGGGAGCTGTTTTTT	CASSNSGGLKNTGELFF
TRBV6-2/TRBV6-3	TRBJ2-7	TRBD1	many	TGTGCCAGCAGTTACCAACCGGGACAGAGATCCTACGAGCAGTACTTC	CASSYQPGQRSYEQYF
TRBV29-1	TRBJ2-3	TRBD1	medium-sized	TGCAGCGTTGAAGATCTTTCCACCTGGCAGGGGGCTGAAGATACGCAGTATTTT	CSVEDLSTWQGAEDTQYF